This TCR beta chain emerged from a study of cytomegalovirus exposure and HLA in healthy donors. At the time of sampling, donors were nominally healthy, though unrecorded immune exposures were likely. With 60 Vbeta and 13 Jbeta primers, the PCR was carried out. Assay: immunoSEQ multiplex PCR; the TCRdb copy retains only in-frame clones and omits some. Here the sample spans 100,000 to 150,000 clones, roughly 81% being singletons. The CDR3 is 18 residues long. V lost 5 bases and J lost 6; bases outside the gene matches: 10. Per the germline V gene, CDR1 is MNHEY and CDR2 is SMNVEV (reference sequence). The sequenced sample consisted of PBMCs. This chain connects TRBV27 to TRBJ2-1; 16 positions agree with TRBD2. This TCR derives from a woman in her 30s in good health and CMV-seronegative. CDR3 in amino acids: CASSLTGTSGGASNEQFF. Here the CDR3 DNA reads TGTGCCAGCAGTCTCACCGGGACTAGCGGGGGGGCGAGCAATGAGCAGTTCTTC.